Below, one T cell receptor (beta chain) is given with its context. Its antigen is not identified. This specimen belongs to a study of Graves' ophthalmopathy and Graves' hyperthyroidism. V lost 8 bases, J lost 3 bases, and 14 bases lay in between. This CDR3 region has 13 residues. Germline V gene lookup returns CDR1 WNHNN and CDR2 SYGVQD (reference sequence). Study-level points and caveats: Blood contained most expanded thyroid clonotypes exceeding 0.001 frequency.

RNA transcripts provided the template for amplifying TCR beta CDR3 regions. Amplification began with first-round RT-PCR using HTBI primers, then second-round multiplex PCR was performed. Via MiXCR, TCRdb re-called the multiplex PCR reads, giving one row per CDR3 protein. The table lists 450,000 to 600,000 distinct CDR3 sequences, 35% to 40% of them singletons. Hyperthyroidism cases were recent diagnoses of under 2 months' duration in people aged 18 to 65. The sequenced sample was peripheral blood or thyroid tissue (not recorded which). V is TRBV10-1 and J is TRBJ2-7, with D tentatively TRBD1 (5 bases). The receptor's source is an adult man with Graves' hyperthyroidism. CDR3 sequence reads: CASGADSLYEQYF. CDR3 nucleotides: TGCGCCAGCGGGGCCGACAGTCTCTACGAGCAGTACTTC.